This T cell receptor (beta chain) was identified during a study of CD8 T cells in ankylosing spondylitis. This CDR3 has 18 amino acids. Losses at the gene ends were 0 bases for V and 4 bases for J; bases not matched to a gene: 9. Regarding this clonotype: As yet, its antigen is unknown.

TCRdb re-derived calls from the 5' RACE reads in MiXCR, one entry per CDR3 protein. The table shows about 190,000 distinct CDR3 sequences, with 10% to 15% occurring only once. Study findings and constraints: As reported, disease-linked clones showed significant enrichment in matched ankylosing spondylitis synovial fluid.

The clonotype was recovered from a female donor with ankylosing spondylitis or in good health (not recorded which). The chain carries TRBV12-3 or TRBV12-4 and TRBJ1-2; 12 bases agree with TRBD1. The sequenced material came from blood, either unsorted or a sorted T cell fraction (not recorded which). The CDR3 DNA sequence: TGTGCCAGCAGTTTAGCGCAGGGACAGGGGGCCCGGTTCTATGGCTACACCTTC. It translates to CASSLAQGQGARFYGYTF.